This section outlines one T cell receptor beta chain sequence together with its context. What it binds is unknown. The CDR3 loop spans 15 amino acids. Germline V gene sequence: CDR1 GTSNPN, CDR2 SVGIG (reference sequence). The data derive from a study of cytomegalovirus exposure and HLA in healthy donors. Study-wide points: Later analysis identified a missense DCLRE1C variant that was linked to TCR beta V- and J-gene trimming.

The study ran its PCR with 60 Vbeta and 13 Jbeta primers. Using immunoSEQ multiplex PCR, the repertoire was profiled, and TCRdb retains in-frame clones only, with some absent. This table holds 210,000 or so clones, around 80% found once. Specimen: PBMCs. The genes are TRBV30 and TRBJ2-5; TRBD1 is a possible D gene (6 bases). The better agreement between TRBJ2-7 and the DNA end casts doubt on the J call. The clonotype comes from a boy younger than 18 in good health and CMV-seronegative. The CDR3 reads CAWSFAAGDSYEQYF. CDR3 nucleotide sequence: TGTGCCTGGAGTTTTGCGGCAGGGGATTCCTACGAGCAGTACTTC.